This T cell receptor (beta chain) was obtained from a study of T cell responses to AZD1222 COVID-19 vaccine. Study conclusions and caveats: It should be noted that donors were predominantly white British and more often female, and clonal diversity was possibly underestimated. None of the repertoires were sampled until the peak T cell response had passed.

Trimming took off 6 bases at V and 7 bases at J, with 7 bases between the two ends. This CDR3 has 12 amino acids. CDR1 and CDR2 (germline): MNHEY, SVGAGI. A note on this clone: The target antigen is unknown.

The repertoire was sequenced with immunoSEQ multiplex PCR; TCRdb's copy has only in-frame clones and lacks some. The sample lists 150,000 to 180,000 clones, about 86% seen once, with under 7% in the top ten. The chain joins TRBV6-5 to TRBJ1-6; tentatively, D is TRBD1 (6 bases). The sequencing used peripheral blood, collected on day 0 of MenACWY control vaccination. This TCR came from an adult in good health. Written as DNA, the CDR3 is TGTGCCAGCAGACAGGGCAATTCACCCCTCCACTTT. It specifies CASRQGNSPLHF.